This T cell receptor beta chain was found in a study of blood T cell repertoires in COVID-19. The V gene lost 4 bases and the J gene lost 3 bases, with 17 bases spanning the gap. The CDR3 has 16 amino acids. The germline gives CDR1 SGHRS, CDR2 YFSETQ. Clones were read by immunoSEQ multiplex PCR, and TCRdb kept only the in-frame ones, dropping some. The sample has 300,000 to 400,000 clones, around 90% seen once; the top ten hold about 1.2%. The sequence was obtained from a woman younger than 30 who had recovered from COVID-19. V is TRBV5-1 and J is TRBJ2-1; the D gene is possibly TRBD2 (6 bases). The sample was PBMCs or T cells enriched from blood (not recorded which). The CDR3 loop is CASSLTSRGNYNEQFF. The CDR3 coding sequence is TGCGCCAGCAGCCTCACTTCCCGGGGGAACTACAATGAGCAGTTCTTC.